A selection of T cell receptor beta chains follows, all from one sample in a study of shared clonotypes between healthy human individuals. The table came from immunoSEQ multiplex PCR; TCRdb's copy has only in-frame clones and leaves some out. The data show fewer than 1.4 million clones, approximately 78% seen once. The material sequenced was memory CD4+ T cells from PBMCs. Receptors were obtained from a man younger than 30 in good health. Some clones in this sample may be carry-over from other donors' samples. Each CDR3 is given with its conserved first and last residue. Each record gives: V gene, clone size, D gene, J gene, CDR3 protein, CDR3 DNA. A D gene is named only where the DNA matches it firmly. Clone sizes are given selectively: once, few, many, or a class where the clone is expanded.

TRBV7-2	-	-	TRBJ1-5	CASSLEQYSNQPQHF	TGTGCCAGCAGCTTAGAACAGTATAGCAATCAGCCCCAGCATTTT
TRBV28	-	-	TRBJ1-5	CASSSGGSGNQPQHF	TGTGCCAGCAGTAGCGGGGGGTCGGGCAATCAGCCCCAGCATTTT
TRBV10-1	-	TRBD2	TRBJ2-2	CASSEVGGGSPGELFF	TGCGCCAGCAGTGAGGTGGGCGGCGGGAGCCCCGGGGAGCTGTTTTTT
TRBV29-1	-	-	TRBJ2-3	CSVGTFTDTQYF	TGCAGCGTTGGGACTTTCACAGATACGCAGTATTTT
TRBV15	-	-	TRBJ1-1	CATSRERQVRAFF	TGTGCCACCAGCAGAGAGAGACAGGTTCGGGCTTTCTTT
TRBV7-3	once	-	TRBJ2-3	CASSYDPVTDTQYF	TGTGCCAGCAGCTACGACCCAGTAACAGATACGCAGTATTTT
TRBV28	-	-	TRBJ2-7	CASMGGSYEQYF	TGTGCCAGCATGGGGGGCTCCTACGAGCAGTACTTC
TRBV28	few	-	TRBJ1-2	CASSLAASDGYTF	TGTGCCAGCAGTTTAGCAGCGTCGGATGGCTACACCTTC
TRBV5-1	once	-	TRBJ1-1	CASSFSPGMNTEAFF	TGCGCCAGCAGCTTCAGTCCAGGGATGAACACTGAAGCTTTCTTT
TRBV30	-	TRBD1	TRBJ1-1	CARTGPNTEAFF	TGTGCCCGGACAGGGCCGAACACTGAAGCTTTCTTT
TRBV6-6	-	-	TRBJ2-7	CASSYRPNEQYF	TGTGCCAGCAGTTACAGACCTAACGAGCAGTACTTC
TRBV5-4	-	TRBD2	TRBJ2-7	CASSSQAGEYEQYF	TGTGCCAGCAGTTCCCAAGCGGGAGAGTACGAGCAGTACTTC
TRBV30	many	-	TRBJ1-5	CAWSVKGNQPQHF	TGTGCCTGGAGTGTGAAGGGGAACCAGCCCCAGCATTTT
TRBV19	-	TRBD2	TRBJ2-3	CATQGLADTQYF	TGTGCCACTCAGGGACTAGCAGATACGCAGTATTTT
TRBV25-1	-	-	TRBJ2-1	CASSVREGYGHEQFF	TGTGCCAGCAGTGTCCGAGAGGGCTACGGACATGAGCAGTTCTTC
TRBV18	-	-	TRBJ2-1	CASSPDLEQFF	TGTGCCAGCTCACCCGATCTAGAGCAGTTCTTC
TRBV19	-	-	TRBJ2-7	CASSPGVGSYEQYF	TGTGCCAGTAGTCCCGGTGTCGGCTCCTACGAGCAGTACTTC